This TCR beta chain emerged from a study of regulatory T cells in long-lasting Graves disease. Time point reported: newly diagnosed GD, antithyroid drugs for less than 3 months. Scientists built the TCR library using RNA that was extracted from PBMCs. The germline V gene has CDR1 KGHSH and CDR2 LQKENI. V gave up 3 bases and J gave up 4 bases; unmatched junction bases: 8. The CDR3 is 16 residues long. For TCR beta, libraries came from iRepertoire HTBI primers and Arm-PCR of CDR3 regions. TCRdb reprocessed the multiplex PCR reads with MiXCR, giving one entry per CDR3 protein. The data hold 540,000 or so distinct CDR3 sequences, with less than 15% observed a single time. These data also featured in a second study, about T cells in Graves' hyperthyroidism and ophthalmopathy. As reported in that work: A model built on 13 V-J features separated ophthalmopathy from stable hyperthyroidism.

The chain uses TRBV18 and TRBJ1-3, with 8 positions matching TRBD1. The receptor comes from a man between 25 and 39 years old with Graves disease. This material consisted of peripheral blood mononuclear cells (PBMCs), taken at new diagnosis, from a patient treated with antithyroid drugs. The CDR3 protein is CASSPATGDVGNTIYF. In nucleotides, the CDR3 is TGTGCCAGCTCACCTGCGACAGGGGATGTCGGAAACACCATATATTTT. The full variable domain, in which reference TRBV18 and TRBJ1-3 provide the parts outside the CDR3, is NAGVMQNPRHLVRRRGQEARLRCSPMKGHSHVYWYRQLPEEGLKFMVYLQKENIIDESGMPKERFSAEFPKEGPSILRIQQVVRGDSAAYFCASSPATGDVGNTIYFGEGSWLTVV.